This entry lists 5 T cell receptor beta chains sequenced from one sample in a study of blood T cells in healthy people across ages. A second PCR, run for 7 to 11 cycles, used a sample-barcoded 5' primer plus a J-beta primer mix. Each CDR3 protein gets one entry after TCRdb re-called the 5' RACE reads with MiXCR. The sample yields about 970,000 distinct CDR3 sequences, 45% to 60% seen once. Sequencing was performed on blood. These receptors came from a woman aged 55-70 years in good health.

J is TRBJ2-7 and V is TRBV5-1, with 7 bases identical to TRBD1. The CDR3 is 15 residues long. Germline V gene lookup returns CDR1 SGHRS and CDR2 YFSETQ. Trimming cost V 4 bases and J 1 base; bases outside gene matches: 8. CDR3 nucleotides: TGCGCCAGCAGCACGTCGACAGGGTTATCCTACGAGCAGTACTTC. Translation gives CASSTSTGLSYEQYF.

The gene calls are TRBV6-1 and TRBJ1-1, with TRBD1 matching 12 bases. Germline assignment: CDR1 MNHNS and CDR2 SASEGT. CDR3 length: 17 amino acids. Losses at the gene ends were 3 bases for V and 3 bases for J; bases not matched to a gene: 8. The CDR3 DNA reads TGTGCCAGCAGTGATACCGGGACAGGGGGCCGGGACACTGAAGCTTTCTTT. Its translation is CASSDTGTGGRDTEAFF.

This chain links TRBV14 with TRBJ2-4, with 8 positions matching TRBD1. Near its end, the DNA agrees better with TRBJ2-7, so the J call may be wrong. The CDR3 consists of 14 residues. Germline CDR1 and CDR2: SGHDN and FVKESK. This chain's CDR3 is CASSRNRGAYEQYF. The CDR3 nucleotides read TGTGCCAGCAGCCGAAACAGGGGGGCCTACGAGCAGTACTTC.

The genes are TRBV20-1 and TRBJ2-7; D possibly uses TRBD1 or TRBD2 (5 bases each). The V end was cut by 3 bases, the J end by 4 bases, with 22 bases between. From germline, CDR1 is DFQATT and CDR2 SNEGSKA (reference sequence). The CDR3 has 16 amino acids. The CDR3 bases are TGCAGTGCTAGCCCCCTGGGGGTGGCAACGAGATACGAGCAGTACTTC. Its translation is CSASPLGVATRYEQYF.

In DNA form, the CDR3 reads TGCAGTGCGTACCCCAAGAACTTAGGGAATGAGCAGTTCTTC. Translation: CSAYPKNLGNEQFF. The V and J genes are TRBV20-1 and TRBJ2-1; D remains ambiguous. The ends were cut back, 6 bases at V and 7 bases at J, with 19 bases in the middle. CDR1 and CDR2 from the germline V gene are DFQATT and SNEGSKA (reference sequence). There are 14 residues in the CDR3.